Presented here are 29 T cell receptor beta chains from one specimen sequenced in a study of CD8 T cells in ankylosing spondylitis. In TCRdb, the 5' RACE reads were re-called with MiXCR into one record per CDR3 protein. The sample consists of about 140,000 distinct CDR3 sequences, under 35% of them appearing once. The sequenced sample consisted of synovial fluid, either unsorted or a sorted T cell fraction (not recorded which). These receptor sequences come from a male donor with ankylosing spondylitis.

In its sample, this clonotype was seen many times. The chain joins TRBV18 to TRBJ2-7; 10 nucleotides line up with TRBD1. The CDR3 contains 13 residues. V was pared by 5 bases and J by 3 bases, with 1 base of the junction left unmatched. Germline CDR1 and CDR2: KGHSH and LQKENI. Written as DNA, the CDR3 is TGTGCCAGCTCAGGGGACAGGGGCTACGAGCAGTACTTC. It is translated as CASSGDRGYEQYF.

The genes are TRBV7-9 and TRBJ1-4; 7 bases map to TRBD1. V lost 5 bases to trimming and J lost 3 bases; unmatched junction nucleotides: 6. The CDR3 extends over 15 amino acids. The germline V gene encodes CDR1 SEHNR and CDR2 FQNEAQ (reference sequence). Here the CDR3 DNA reads TGTGCCAGCAGCACTGGGGACAGCCCTAATGAAAAACTGTTTTTT. It codes for CASSTGDSPNEKLFF.

This clonotype was counted between two and nine times. This chain's CDR3 is CASSFPRDGPREKLFF. DNA for the CDR3: TGTGCCAGCAGTTTTCCCCGGGACGGGCCTCGGGAAAAACTGTTTTTT. The chain combines TRBV28 with TRBJ1-4, with D perhaps matching TRBD1 (5 bases). The CDR3 contains 16 residues. Trimming stripped 3 bases from V and 8 bases from J, with 19 bases between. The germline V gene encodes CDR1 MDHEN and CDR2 SYDVKM.

The chain carries TRBV5-1 and TRBJ1-2; 8 bases agree with TRBD1. V shed 3 bases, J shed 0 bases, and the junction held 10 bases outside the gene matches. CDR1 SGHRS and CDR2 YFSETQ come from the germline V gene. The CDR3 extends over 17 amino acids. The CDR3 DNA reads TGCGCCAGCAGCTCCGGACAGGGAATTAAACCTAACTATGGCTACACCTTC. It encodes CASSSGQGIKPNYGYTF.

This clonotype was seen ten or more times. The V call is TRBV20-1, the J call TRBJ1-2; tentative D call: TRBD1 (5 bases). Germline V CDR1 and CDR2: DFQATT, SNEGSKA (reference sequence). V was clipped by 1 base and J by 4 bases, with 10 bases between them. This CDR3 has 13 amino acids. The CDR3 loop is CSARAQVSYGYTF. The CDR3 DNA reads as TGCAGTGCTAGAGCACAGGTGTCCTATGGCTACACCTTC.

There are a few counts of this clonotype. The genes are TRBV10-2 and TRBJ1-5; 9 bases line up with TRBD1. The V segment lost 6 bases and the J segment 6 bases; nucleotides outside the gene matches: 9. CDR3 size: 15 residues. CDR1 and CDR2 (germline): WSHSY, SAAADI. CDR3 protein: CASSPGTGIGQPQHF. The CDR3 DNA reads TGCGCCAGCAGCCCCGGGACAGGGATCGGTCAGCCCCAGCATTTT.

This rearrangement joins TRBV25-1 to TRBJ2-6; D remains ambiguous. From germline, CDR1 is MGHDK and CDR2 SYGVNS. Trimming took 8 bases from V and 4 from J, leaving 9 bases between them. The CDR3 is 13 amino acids. The CDR3: CASGPWGANVLTF. In DNA form, the CDR3 reads TGTGCCAGCGGCCCGTGGGGGGCCAACGTCCTGACTTTC.

In its sample, this clonotype was seen a few times. The V and J genes are TRBV20-1 and TRBJ2-5, with 15 bases that match TRBD2. J was trimmed by 0 bases and V by 3 bases; bases with no gene match: 8. The CDR3 is made up of 18 amino acids. Germline V gene sequence: CDR1 DFQATT, CDR2 SNEGSKA (reference sequence). CDR3 nucleotides: TGCAGTGCTAGTGGGCCGGGACTAGCGGGAGGTGACCAAGAGACCCAGTACTTC. Translated: CSASGPGLAGGDQETQYF.

This clonotype was detected only a few times. The chain is built from TRBV2 and TRBJ1-5; 8 bases are a match to TRBD1. Germline CDR1 SNHLY, CDR2 FYNNEI. V trimming: 7 bases; J trimming: 2 bases; junction bases outside the gene matches: 7. This CDR3 comprises 15 residues. CDR3 sequence: CASNSGGGGNQPQHF. The CDR3 coding sequence is TGTGCCAGCAACTCAGGGGGCGGAGGCAATCAGCCCCAGCATTTT.

CDR3 region: CASTRLGPGANVLTF. Written as DNA, the CDR3 is TGTGCCAGCACCCGCTTGGGGCCTGGGGCCAACGTCCTGACTTTC. J is TRBJ2-6 and V is TRBV6-1; D might be TRBD1 (5 bases). Looked up from germline, CDR1 is MNHNS and CDR2 is SASEGT. Trimming stripped 7 bases from V and 2 bases from J, with 12 bases between. CDR3 size: 15 residues.

V is TRBV3-1 and J is TRBJ2-5; D ambiguous. The CDR3 runs to 14 residues. V shed 1 base and J shed 5 bases, with 11 bases lying between them. Per the germline V gene, CDR1 is LGHDT and CDR2 is YNNKEL (reference sequence). CDR3 loop: CASSQGGKAETQYF. The CDR3, as DNA: TGTGCCAGCAGCCAAGGTGGAAAAGCGGAGACCCAGTACTTC.

The chain couples TRBV30 to TRBJ1-2; D unclear. This CDR3 spans 13 amino acids. Trimming left V 2 bases short and J 3 bases short, with 10 bases between. Per the germline V gene, CDR1 is GTSNPN and CDR2 is SVGIG (reference sequence). In nucleotides, the CDR3 is TGTGCCTGGAGTAGTAGTACCCACTATGGCTACACCTTC. It translates to CAWSSSTHYGYTF.

Ten or more counts support this clonotype. The gene calls are TRBV5-1 and TRBJ2-1; D might be TRBD2 (5 bases). Germline CDR1 and CDR2: SGHRS and YFSETQ. Trimming cost V 2 bases and J 9 bases, with 21 bases left between them. The CDR3 contains 16 residues. The chain's CDR3 is CASSFRGSEMNPEQFF. In DNA form, the CDR3 reads TGCGCCAGCAGCTTTAGAGGGAGCGAGATGAATCCTGAGCAGTTCTTC.

The rearrangement links TRBV20-1 to TRBJ2-5, with TRBD1 matching 11 bases. The CDR3 spans 17 residues. V lost 5 bases and J lost 2; bases outside the gene matches: 13. Germline V lookup: CDR1 DFQATT, CDR2 SNEGSKA (reference sequence). Written as DNA, the CDR3 is TGCAGTGCTCGCCGAGGGGGGACAGGGGGGAAACAAGAGACCCAGTACTTC. It is translated as CSARRGGTGGKQETQYF.

The CDR3 coding sequence is TGTGCCAGCAGTTTTTTGCCGGGGCCCCAGCATTTT. Its protein is CASSFLPGPQHF. V and J are TRBV28 and TRBJ1-5; the D is unclear. This CDR3 contains 12 residues. Germline loops: CDR1 MDHEN, CDR2 SYDVKM. Trimming shortened V by 3 bases and J by 9 bases, and 9 bases separated the two germline ends.

This clonotype occurred many times. The chain joins TRBV6-2 or TRBV6-3 to TRBJ2-7; D uncertain. CDR1 is MNHEY, CDR2 SVGEGT, per germline. This CDR3 comprises 13 residues. Deletions cut 6 bases from V and 0 bases from J, with 9 bases between. As DNA, the CDR3 is TGTGCCAGCAGCCCACAGATCTCCTACGAGCAGTACTTC. This codes for CASSPQISYEQYF.

The chain couples TRBV6-1 to TRBJ1-1; 8 nucleotides agree with TRBD1. This CDR3 has 15 residues. CDR1 is MNHNS and CDR2 is SASEGT in the germline V gene. Germline trimming cut 10 bases from V and 4 bases from J; bases unmatched to any gene: 14. DNA for the CDR3: TGTGCCACGACCGGACAGGGCAAGGTTAGCACTGAAGCTTTCTTT. As protein: CATTGQGKVSTEAFF.

The chain joins TRBV25-1 to TRBJ2-1, with 14 positions matching TRBD2. The CDR3 is made up of 17 amino acids. Germline loops: CDR1 MGHDK, CDR2 SYGVNS. Trimming removed 1 base from V and 8 bases from J; junction bases left unmatched: 7. CDR3 in amino acids: CASSEWGPGLAGDEQFF. CDR3 nucleotides: TGTGCCAGCAGTGAATGGGGGCCGGGACTAGCGGGAGATGAGCAGTTCTTC.

The chain employs TRBV2 and TRBJ2-2; D is undetermined. Trimming stripped 7 bases from V and 0 bases from J, with 12 bases between. Germline V gene sequence: CDR1 SNHLY, CDR2 FYNNEI. The CDR3 runs to 15 residues. The CDR3 DNA reads TGTGCCAGCAATCGCGGCGGCGCGAACACCGGGGAGCTGTTTTTT. The encoded protein is CASNRGGANTGELFF.

The genes are TRBV4-2 and TRBJ2-3; TRBD2 might be the D (6 bases). The length of the CDR3 is 15 residues. The germline V and J ends were trimmed by 1 base and 6 bases, with 14 bases remaining between them. Per the germline V gene, CDR1 is LGHNA and CDR2 is YNFKEQ. This chain's CDR3 is CASSQGGAEGDTQYF. The CDR3 DNA reads as TGTGCCAGCAGCCAAGGGGGTGCGGAGGGGGATACGCAGTATTTT.

This sequence joins TRBV20-1 and TRBJ1-5; D remains unclear. CDR1 and CDR2 (germline): DFQATT, SNEGSKA (reference sequence). The CDR3 extends over 16 amino acids. V lost 0 bases, J lost 6 bases, and 18 bases lay in between. This CDR3 reads CSARELLGRPFQPQHF. The CDR3 DNA is TGCAGTGCTAGAGAGCTCCTCGGACGGCCTTTTCAGCCCCAGCATTTT.

The gene calls are TRBV18 and TRBJ2-1; 7 bases are a match to TRBD2. Trimming at V came to 3 bases and at J to 0 bases, leaving 5 bases not matched to a gene. The V gene's germline CDR1 is KGHSH and CDR2 LQKENI. This CDR3 is built from 16 residues. This CDR3 is CASSPRAGYSYNEQFF. The CDR3 nucleotides are TGTGCCAGCTCACCGAGAGCGGGGTACTCCTACAATGAGCAGTTCTTC.

V gene TRBV18 combines with J gene TRBJ2-7; TRBD1 matches at 7 bases. The CDR3 has 12 residues. Per the germline V gene, CDR1 is KGHSH and CDR2 is LQKENI. The V gene end was trimmed by 5 bases and the J gene end by 6 bases; junction bases not matched to a gene: 4. CDR3 loop: CASSDRVGEQYF. CDR3 DNA sequence: TGTGCCAGCTCAGACAGGGTGGGCGAGCAGTACTTC.

This clonotype was picked up a small number of times. The gene calls are TRBV14 and TRBJ2-1; TRBD2 matches at 7 bases. In germline, CDR1 is SGHDN, CDR2 FVKESK. The CDR3 is 15 amino acids. Trimming cost V 4 bases and J 7 bases; bases outside gene matches: 10. The CDR3 region is CASSLAGVVGNEQFF. The DNA for the CDR3 is TGTGCCAGCAGCCTGGCGGGAGTGGTAGGGAATGAGCAGTTCTTC.

This clonotype was detected ten times or more. This chain joins TRBV20-1 and TRBJ1-1, with 8 bases matching TRBD1. Per the germline V gene, CDR1 is DFQATT and CDR2 is SNEGSKA (reference sequence). V was pared by 1 base and J by 10 bases, with 11 bases of the junction left unmatched. CDR3 length: 14 amino acids. The CDR3 sequence is CSARGGTGLTVAFF. The CDR3 nucleotides read TGCAGTGCTAGAGGAGGGACAGGTTTAACCGTAGCTTTCTTT.

A few counts support this clonotype. This sequence joins TRBV20-1 and TRBJ2-7; maybe TRBD1 (5 bases). Germline V gives CDR1 DFQATT, CDR2 SNEGSKA (reference sequence). V lost 4 bases, J lost 0 bases, and 19 bases lay in between. CDR3 length: 16 amino acids. This chain's CDR3 is CSAKYLQGQGSYEQYF. The CDR3 region has the DNA TGCAGTGCTAAGTATCTCCAGGGCCAGGGCTCCTACGAGCAGTACTTC.

The CDR3 spells CSVAAGANTEAFF. As DNA, the CDR3 is TGCAGCGTGGCGGCGGGGGCGAACACTGAAGCTTTCTTT. The V call is TRBV29-1, the J call TRBJ1-1; possibly TRBD1 for D (6 bases). Per the germline V gene, CDR1 is SQVTM and CDR2 is ANQGSEA. Trimming stripped 6 bases from V and 1 base from J, with 12 bases between. This CDR3 is 13 amino acids long.

This sequence joins TRBV5-1 and TRBJ2-7; 8 bases are shared with TRBD2. This CDR3 spans 13 amino acids. Unmatched junction bases numbered 3, after V lost 7 bases and J lost 0 bases. The germline gives CDR1 SGHRS, CDR2 YFSETQ. CDR3 residues: CASAGGSSYEQYF. CDR3 DNA: TGCGCCAGCGCGGGGGGTAGCTCCTACGAGCAGTACTTC.

A word on this clonotype: The CDR3 does not close with the conserved phenylalanine or tryptophan, likely indicating a read error. The DNA is left out, because the CDR3 cannot be placed on it with certainty; the CDR3 is given as TCRdb lists it. Here the CDR3 reads CASSSPSG. This rearrangement joins TRBV12-3 or TRBV12-4 to TRBJ2-7; TRBD1, the table's D call, lacks a check against the DNA. Termini included, the CDR3 measures 8 amino acids.